The entry below describes one TCR beta chain. Via MiXCR, TCRdb re-called the 5' RACE reads, giving one row per CDR3 protein. Seen here are more than 250,000 distinct CDR3 sequences, over 15% observed once, and the top ten hold about 21%. The sample originates from a study of T-cell memory formation after mild COVID-19. The V segment lost 4 bases and the J segment 6 bases; nucleotides outside the gene matches: 2. Germline CDR1 LGHDT, CDR2 YNNKEL (reference sequence). The CDR3 sequence is 14 residues long. This chain links TRBV3-1 with TRBJ2-3; TRBD2 aligns across 12 bases. This sequence originates from a man aged 18 to 30 who had mild COVID-19 (a few samples of this study predate the infection). Cell type and time point are not known. The specimen sequenced was PBMCs or a T cell subset sorted from them (not recorded which). CDR3 in DNA: TGTGCCAGCAGCCCGGGGACTAGCGGGGATACGCAGTATTTT. Amino acids: CASSPGTSGDTQYF.